These 14 T cell receptor beta chains came from one sample sequenced in a study of cytomegalovirus exposure and HLA in healthy donors. The PCR had 60 Vbeta and 13 Jbeta primers. Assay: immunoSEQ multiplex PCR; the TCRdb copy retains only in-frame clones and omits some. The sample includes about 150,000 clones, more than 75% of them seen just once. Input material: PBMCs. These receptors came from a woman aged 40 to 50 in good health and CMV-seropositive.

This rearrangement joins TRBV9 to TRBJ1-2; no clear D. CDR3 length: 15 amino acids. The germline gives CDR1 SGDLS, CDR2 YYNGEE. V was trimmed by 3 bases and J by 0 bases, leaving 12 bases between them. The CDR3 reads CASSAPSITNYGYTF. The CDR3 nucleotides are TGTGCCAGCAGCGCCCCTAGTATCACTAACTATGGCTACACCTTC.

The rearrangement uses TRBV6-1 and TRBJ2-7; possible D gene TRBD1, 5 bases. Germline-derived CDR1 and CDR2 are MNHNS and SASEGT. V was pared by 6 bases and J by 2 bases, with 14 bases between. The length of the CDR3 is 14 residues. This chain's CDR3 is CASRLTALTYEQYF. CDR3 nucleotides: TGTGCCAGCAGGCTGACAGCGCTTACCTACGAGCAGTACTTC.

The V and J genes are TRBV7-9 and TRBJ2-5; D perhaps matches TRBD2 (6 bases). CDR1 SEHNR and CDR2 FQNEAQ come from the germline V gene (reference sequence). The CDR3 length is 15 residues. V lost 0 bases, J lost 0 bases, and 8 bases lay in between. The CDR3 loop reads CASSLAGGNQETQYF. DNA of the CDR3: TGTGCCAGCAGCTTAGCGGGAGGAAACCAAGAGACCCAGTACTTC.

The CDR3 loop is CASSDGTGTEQYF. In DNA form, the CDR3 reads TGTGCCAGCTCAGACGGGACAGGGACAGAGCAGTACTTC. The chain uses TRBV18 and TRBJ2-7; 9 positions match TRBD1. The CDR3 is made up of 13 amino acids. Germline V gene lookup returns CDR1 KGHSH and CDR2 LQKENI. The V and J ends lost 5 bases and 7 bases, in that order; junction bases with no gene match: 6.

CDR3 nucleotide sequence: TGTGCCAGCAGCTTGGGGACTAACTACGAGCAGTACTTC. This encodes CASSLGTNYEQYF. The chain joins TRBV5-4 to TRBJ2-7, with a tentative D call TRBD2 (6 bases). The CDR3 covers 13 residues. V was shortened by 0 bases and J by 3 bases, with 7 bases between the two germline ends. The germline V gene has CDR1 SGHNT and CDR2 YYREEE (reference sequence).

This chain joins TRBV19 and TRBJ1-1; the match to TRBD1 covers 7 bases. CDR3 length: 13 residues. After removal of 6 bases from V and 4 bases from J, the junction contained 5 bases not matched to a gene. Germline V CDR1 and CDR2: LNHDA, SQIVND (reference sequence). CDR3 protein: CASRRQGGTEAFF. The CDR3 region has the DNA TGTGCCAGTAGGAGACAGGGTGGCACTGAAGCTTTCTTT.

This chain joins TRBV5-1 and TRBJ2-2; 9 bases are shared with TRBD2. This CDR3 contains 15 residues. Germline CDR1 SGHRS, CDR2 YFSETQ. With 3 bases clipped from V and 3 bases from J, the junction kept 3 bases outside the gene matches. Here the CDR3 DNA reads TGCGCCAGCAGCTCTATAGCGGGAGACACCGGGGAGCTGTTTTTT. Protein sequence: CASSSIAGDTGELFF. The variable domain in full, with the rest retrieved from reference TRBV5-1 and TRBJ2-2, is KAGVTQTPRYLIKTRGQQVTLSCSPISGHRSVSWYQQTPGQGLQFLFEYFSETQRNKGNFPGRFSGRQFSNSRSEMNVSTLELGDSALYLCASSSIAGDTGELFFGEGSRLTVL.

CDR3 residues: CASRRTVYEQYF. Here the CDR3 DNA reads TGCGCCAGCAGGCGGACAGTCTACGAGCAGTACTTC. The rearrangement links TRBV5-1 to TRBJ2-7, with a tentative D call TRBD1 (6 bases). The CDR3 consists of 12 residues. The V end was cut by 5 bases, the J end by 3 bases, with 9 bases between. The germline V gene has CDR1 SGHRS and CDR2 YFSETQ.

This chain links TRBV10-3 with TRBJ2-7; D gene ambiguous. The V and J ends lost 0 bases and 4 bases respectively, with 7 bases between them. Germline V gives CDR1 ENHRY, CDR2 SYGVKD. This CDR3 spans 13 amino acids. Written as DNA, the CDR3 is TGTGCCATCAGTGAGTCGATTGAGTACGAGCAGTACTTC. It yields the protein CAISESIEYEQYF.

The chain couples TRBV19 to TRBJ1-4; D is undetermined. V gave up 4 bases and J gave up 8 bases, with 14 bases separating them. CDR3 size: 14 residues. From germline, CDR1 is LNHDA and CDR2 SQIVND (reference sequence). The CDR3 sequence: CASSTGDKEEKLFF. DNA for the CDR3: TGTGCCAGTAGTACCGGGGATAAAGAGGAAAAACTGTTTTTT. The entire variable domain, with the rest obtained from reference TRBV19 and TRBJ1-4, is as follows: DGGITQSPKYLFRKEGQNVTLSCEQNLNHDAMYWYRQDPGQGLRLIYYSQIVNDFQKGDIAEGYSVSREKKESFPLTVTSAQKNPTAFYLCASSTGDKEEKLFFGSGTQLSVL.

The chain joins TRBV28 to TRBJ2-5, with D possibly TRBD1 on 6 matching bases. This CDR3 region has 13 residues. Trimming removed 4 bases at V and 6 bases at J, with 12 bases between. From germline, CDR1 is MDHEN and CDR2 SYDVKM. CDR3 protein: CASSWDQGKTQYF. The CDR3 DNA follows: TGTGCCAGCAGTTGGGACCAGGGGAAGACCCAGTACTTC.

The gene calls are TRBV5-6 and TRBJ2-7, with 13 bases aligning to TRBD2. This CDR3 has 16 residues. V lost 4 bases, J lost 3 bases, and 7 bases stayed unmatched. Germline V gene sequence: CDR1 SGHDT, CDR2 YYEEEE. In DNA, the CDR3 is TGTGCCAGCAGCCTGAGGACTAGCGGGAGTGTCTACGAGCAGTACTTC. Residues: CASSLRTSGSVYEQYF.

The V call is TRBV5-4, the J call TRBJ2-7; weak D call: TRBD1 (5 bases). The V end was cut by 2 bases, the J end by 6 bases, with 18 bases between. This CDR3 is 15 amino acids long. Per germline, CDR1 SGHNT and CDR2 YYREEE (reference sequence). DNA for the CDR3: TGTGCCAGCAGCTTCAACAGGAATTCTTATGCCGAGCAGTACTTC. This sequence encodes CASSFNRNSYAEQYF.

CDR3: CASSQWTGAYNEQFF. CDR3 DNA sequence: TGTGCCAGCAGCCAATGGACAGGAGCCTACAATGAGCAGTTCTTC. The chain has TRBV5-6 and TRBJ2-1, with 7 bases identical to TRBD1. The germline gives CDR1 SGHDT, CDR2 YYEEEE. CDR3 length equals 15 residues. The V gene end was trimmed by 4 bases and the J gene end by 2 bases; junction bases not matched to a gene: 6.